Following are 21 T cell receptor beta chains from one sample sequenced in a study of quantifying T cell responses using KT2 cells. About the study: Reverse transcription used primers in the TCR alpha and beta constant regions.

Each cDNA got a UMI-containing oligo ligated at its 3' end. First-round PCR used four to five cycles and beta primers RC1.1 and RC1.2 covering TRBC1 and TRBC2. TCRdb redid the calling of the UMI-ligation and nested PCR reads with MiXCR, one entry per CDR3 protein. The table lists fewer than 50,000 distinct CDR3 sequences, under 14% of them singletons. Material: PBMCs spiked with cells of the T cell clone KT2. These receptors were obtained from a human donor.

The chain is built from TRBV2 and TRBJ2-1; a weak D match, TRBD2 (5 bases). Germline V gene lookup returns CDR1 SNHLY and CDR2 FYNNEI. The V and J ends lost 5 bases and 14 bases respectively, with 13 bases between them. The CDR3 sequence is 11 residues long. The CDR3 DNA follows: TGTGCCAGCAGTAGAGACCGGGGTGAGTTCTTC. Translated: CASSRDRGEFF.

V gene TRBV5-1 combines with J gene TRBJ2-3; D is unresolved. Trimming pared 5 bases from V and 1 base from J, leaving 11 bases between. This CDR3 is 14 amino acids long. Germline CDR1 and CDR2: SGHRS and YFSETQ. CDR3 sequence reads: CASRSTSGTDTQYF. CDR3 coding DNA: TGCGCCAGCAGATCTACGAGCGGCACAGATACGCAGTATTTT.

The sample holds many counts of this clonotype. The rearrangement joins TRBV7-2 to TRBJ2-3; no firm D call. The ends were cut back, 5 bases at V and 5 bases at J, with 14 bases in the middle. The CDR3 is made up of 14 amino acids. CDR1 and CDR2 from the germline V gene are SGHTA and FQGNSA. The CDR3: CASSPSPSLDTQYF. The CDR3 DNA sequence: TGTGCCAGCAGCCCAAGCCCGAGCTTAGATACGCAGTATTTT.

This clonotype was seen at least ten times. The chain links TRBV12-3 or TRBV12-4 to TRBJ1-2, with D possibly matching TRBD1 (5 bases). The CDR3 is 13 amino acids. Trimming shortened V by 5 bases and J by 7 bases, and 14 bases separated the two germline ends. CDR3 protein: CASSKPRDRGYTF. CDR3 nucleotides: TGTGCCAGCAGTAAACCCAGGGATCGTGGCTACACCTTC.

This clonotype was counted only a few times. The chain couples TRBV7-9 to TRBJ2-7, with 10 nucleotides matching TRBD2. The CDR3 spans 16 residues. CDR1 is SEHNR, CDR2 FQNEAQ, per germline (reference sequence). V shed 4 bases and J 1 base; nucleotides not matched to a gene: 7. The CDR3 DNA sequence: TGTGCCAGCAGCTCAGGGCTAGCGGGAGTATCCTACGAGCAGTACTTC. Protein sequence: CASSSGLAGVSYEQYF.

The rearrangement joins TRBV23-1 to TRBJ2-7, with unresolved D. Being an ORF, TRBV23-1 has a function that is uncertain. The CDR3 is 13 amino acids. Between the trimmed V and J ends, which lost 1 base and 4 bases, there was a span of 8 bases. CDR3 DNA: TGCGCCAGCAGTCAATGGTGTTCGTACGAGCAGTACTTC. Its translation: CASSQWCSYEQYF.

This clonotype has at least ten counts. The chain carries TRBV7-9 and TRBJ1-3; the D gene is possibly TRBD1 (5 bases). Per germline, CDR1 SEHNR and CDR2 FQNEAQ (reference sequence). V shed 1 base and J shed 2 bases, with 9 bases lying between them. CDR3 length: 15 amino acids. CDR3 residues: CASSLGGTAGNTIYF. The CDR3 coding sequence is TGTGCCAGCAGCTTAGGCGGGACGGCTGGAAACACCATATATTTT.

The sample holds a few counts of this clonotype. The chain combines TRBV3-1 with TRBJ1-1; D is undetermined. Trimming removed 1 base at V and 7 bases at J, with 10 bases between. The CDR3 consists of 13 residues. Germline-derived CDR1 and CDR2 are LGHDT and YNNKEL (reference sequence). CDR3 DNA: TGTGCCAGCAGCCAAGTTCTGGGGTTTGAAGCTTTCTTT. Its protein is CASSQVLGFEAFF.

This clonotype was counted only a few times. V gene TRBV27 combines with J gene TRBJ1-2, with D unclear. CDR3 size: 13 residues. Germline V gene sequence: CDR1 MNHEY, CDR2 SMNVEV (reference sequence). The germline V and J ends were trimmed by 6 bases and 2 bases, with 10 bases remaining between them. The CDR3 spells CASSSDGNYGYTF. CDR3 bases: TGTGCCAGCAGCTCCGACGGAAACTATGGCTACACCTTC.

The sample holds a few counts of this clonotype. The chain is built from TRBV21-1 and TRBJ2-6; TRBD2, the D gene given by the table, was not confirmed from the DNA. TRBV21-1 is tagged as a pseudogene. The CDR3 loop spans 16 amino acids. CDR3 sequence reads: CASSTGTSERANVLTF. In DNA form, the CDR3 reads TGTGCCAGCAGCACAGGCACCTCCGAGAGGGCCAACGTCCTGACTTTC.

This chain links TRBV7-9 with TRBJ1-1; tentatively, D is TRBD1 (6 bases). CDR3 size: 16 residues. CDR1 is SEHNR and CDR2 is FQNEAQ in the germline V gene (reference sequence). The ends were cut back, 3 bases at V and 7 bases at J, with 21 bases in the middle. This CDR3 is CASSFLGHGVDIEAFF. The CDR3 bases are TGTGCCAGCAGCTTTCTGGGACACGGTGTCGACATTGAAGCTTTCTTT.

This rearrangement joins TRBV7-9 to TRBJ2-3; D possibly corresponds to TRBD2 (5 bases). V lost 4 bases to trimming and J lost 6 bases, with 14 bases between them. Per the germline V gene, CDR1 is SEHNR and CDR2 is FQNEAQ (reference sequence). This CDR3 contains 14 residues. In nucleotides, the CDR3 is TGTGCCAGCAGCTGGACTTCTGGAGAGGATACGCAGTATTTT. Translation gives CASSWTSGEDTQYF.

The rearrangement uses TRBV7-2 and TRBJ2-3; D not resolved. The CDR3 is 16 residues long. Germline-derived CDR1 and CDR2 are SGHTA and FQGNSA. V was shortened by 3 bases and J by 2 bases, with 15 bases between the two germline ends. The CDR3 DNA sequence: TGTGCCAGCAGCTTTTCCGGACCCCCAGACACAGATACGCAGTATTTT. This encodes CASSFSGPPDTDTQYF.

This clonotype was observed a handful of times. The rearrangement links TRBV11-2 to TRBJ2-3; perhaps TRBD1 as D (6 bases). Germline CDR1 is SGHAT and CDR2 is FQNNGV. The CDR3 has 16 amino acids. Trimming took 5 bases from V and 0 from J, leaving 15 bases between them. For the CDR3, the DNA is TGTGCCAGCAGCCTAGGCCACAGGGCTAGCACAGATACGCAGTATTTT. This gives the protein CASSLGHRASTDTQYF. The full variable domain, in which reference TRBV11-2 and TRBJ2-3 provide the parts outside the CDR3, is EAGVAQSPRYKIIEKRQSVAFWCNPISGHATLYWYQQILGQGPKLLIQFQNNGVVDDSQLPKDRFSAERLKGVDSTLKIQPAKLEDSAVYLCASSLGHRASTDTQYFGPGTRLTVL.

J is TRBJ2-5 and V is TRBV5-1; no definite D call. This CDR3 contains 12 residues. V was clipped by 4 bases and J by 1 base, with 5 bases between them. Germline V gene sequence: CDR1 SGHRS, CDR2 YFSETQ. DNA for the CDR3: TGCGCCAGCAGCCTCTCCCAAGAGACCCAGTACTTC. As protein: CASSLSQETQYF. The variable domain in full, completed from reference TRBV5-1 and TRBJ2-5, reads KAGVTQTPRYLIKTRGQQVTLSCSPISGHRSVSWYQQTPGQGLQFLFEYFSETQRNKGNFPGRFSGRQFSNSRSEMNVSTLELGDSALYLCASSLSQETQYFGPGTRLLVL.

Ten or more counts support this clonotype. The V and J genes are TRBV29-1 and TRBJ2-3, with D tentatively TRBD1 or TRBD2 (5 bases each). Deletions cut 7 bases from V and 6 bases from J, with 11 bases between. CDR1 is SQVTM, CDR2 ANQGSEA, per germline. The CDR3 runs to 11 residues. Written as DNA, the CDR3 is TGCAGCGAATCCGAGGGGGATACGCAGTATTTT. Translating gives CSESEGDTQYF.

Only a few counts were recorded for this clonotype. This chain joins TRBV4-1 and TRBJ1-6; 9 bases agree with TRBD1. CDR3 size: 15 residues. CDR1 is MGHRA and CDR2 is YSYEKL in the germline V gene. J was trimmed by 6 bases and V by 4 bases; bases with no gene match: 4. This CDR3 is CASSRTGGGNSPLHF. The CDR3 nucleotides are TGCGCCAGCAGCCGAACAGGGGGCGGTAATTCACCCCTCCACTTT.

This clonotype came up a few times. This chain uses TRBV20-1 with TRBJ1-2; no clear D. This CDR3 is 15 amino acids long. Germline CDR1 DFQATT, CDR2 SNEGSKA (reference sequence). The V end lost 3 bases, the J end lost 4 bases, and 18 bases lay between the germline ends. This CDR3 is CSASISGKRTYGYTF. The CDR3 DNA sequence: TGCAGTGCTAGTATTTCGGGGAAAAGGACCTATGGCTACACCTTC.

The CDR3 nucleotides read TGTGCCAGCAGTTTTGGGGACGTGACAGGTGGGGCTTTCTTT. Protein sequence: CASSFGDVTGGAFF. The V and J genes are TRBV12-3 or TRBV12-4 and TRBJ1-1, with a possible D match to TRBD1 (6 bases). CDR3 size: 14 residues. The ends were cut back, 3 bases at V and 11 bases at J, with 19 bases in the middle.

This clonotype was observed many times. This chain joins TRBV20-1 and TRBJ1-1; no reliable D call. The germline V gene has CDR1 DFQATT and CDR2 SNEGSKA (reference sequence). The V end was cut by 5 bases, the J end by 6 bases, with 16 bases between. The CDR3 has 13 residues. The CDR3 DNA reads as TGCAGTGCTCTTTTTTCTGCCTACCCTGAAGCTTTCTTT. Translation gives CSALFSAYPEAFF.

The CDR3 coding sequence is TGTGCCAGCAGCATAGGAACCGGGGAGCTGTTTTTT. Its translation is CASSIGTGELFF. This chain uses TRBV9 with TRBJ2-2; D gene ambiguous. Germline CDR1 is SGDLS and CDR2 is YYNGEE. The ends were cut back, 4 bases at V and 5 bases at J, with 6 bases in the middle. The CDR3 runs to 12 residues. The full variable domain, with the rest looked up from reference TRBV9 and TRBJ2-2, is DSGVTQTPKHLITATGQRVTLRCSPRSGDLSVYWYQQSLDQGLQFLIQYYNGEERAKGNILERFSAQQFPDLHSELNLSSLELGDSALYFCASSIGTGELFFGEGSRLTVL.